This T cell receptor (beta chain) was sequenced in a study of blood T cells in healthy people across ages. This clonotype was picked up one time. This CDR3 is built from 12 residues. Germline V gene sequence: CDR1 SQVTM, CDR2 ANQGSEA. V lost 5 bases, J lost 7 bases, and 14 bases lay in between. Alongside a J-beta primer mix, a sample-barcoded 5' primer served in a second PCR lasting roughly 6 to 11 cycles. TCRdb re-derived calls from the 5' RACE reads in MiXCR, one entry per CDR3 protein. Among a few hundred thousand distinct CDR3 sequences listed, approximately 26% were seen once. The sample also formed part of further work on T cells of mothers and their children. That work contributes: Extracted RNA, in its entirety, went into cDNA synthesis at about 1.5 ug per 15 ul.

Sequencing was performed on blood. This clonotype originated in a boy aged 2 to 9 in good health. The V gene is TRBV29-1, the J gene TRBJ1-2; no clear D. CDR3 coding DNA: TGCAGCGTTCCGGGGTCACTAGGTGGCTACACCTTC. Translating gives CSVPGSLGGYTF.